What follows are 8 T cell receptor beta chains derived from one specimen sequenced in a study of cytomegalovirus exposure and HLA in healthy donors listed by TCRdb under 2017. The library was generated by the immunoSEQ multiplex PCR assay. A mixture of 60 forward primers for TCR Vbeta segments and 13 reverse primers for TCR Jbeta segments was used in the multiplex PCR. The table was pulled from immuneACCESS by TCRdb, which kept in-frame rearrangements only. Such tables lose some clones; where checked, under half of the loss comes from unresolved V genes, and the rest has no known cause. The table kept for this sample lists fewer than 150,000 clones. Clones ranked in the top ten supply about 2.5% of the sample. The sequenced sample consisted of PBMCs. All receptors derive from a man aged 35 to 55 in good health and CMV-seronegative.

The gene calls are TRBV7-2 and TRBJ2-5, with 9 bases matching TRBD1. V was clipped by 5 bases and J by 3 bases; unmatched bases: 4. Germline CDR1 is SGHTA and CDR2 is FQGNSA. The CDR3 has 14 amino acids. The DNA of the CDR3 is TGTGCCAGCAGCCCCGGGACAGGGAAAGAGACCCAGTACTTC. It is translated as CASSPGTGKETQYF.

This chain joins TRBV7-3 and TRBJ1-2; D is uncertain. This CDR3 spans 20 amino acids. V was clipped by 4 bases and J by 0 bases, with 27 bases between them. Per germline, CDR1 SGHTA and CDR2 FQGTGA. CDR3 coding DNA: TGTGCCAGCAGCTCAACCAAGCCCCCTCGCACCGCGTTAGCTAACTATGGCTACACCTTC. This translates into CASSSTKPPRTALANYGYTF.

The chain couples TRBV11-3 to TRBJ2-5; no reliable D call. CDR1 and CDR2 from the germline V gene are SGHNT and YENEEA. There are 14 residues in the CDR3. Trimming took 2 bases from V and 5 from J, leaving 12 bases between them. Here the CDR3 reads CASSLSGLYETQYF. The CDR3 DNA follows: TGTGCCAGCAGCTTATCGGGTCTTTATGAGACCCAGTACTTC.

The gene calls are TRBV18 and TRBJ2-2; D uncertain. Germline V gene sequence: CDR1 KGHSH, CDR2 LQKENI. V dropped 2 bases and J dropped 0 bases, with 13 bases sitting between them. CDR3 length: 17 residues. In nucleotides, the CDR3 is TGTGCCAGCTCACCATCACCCTGGGCAGCGAACACCGGGGAGCTGTTTTTT. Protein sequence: CASSPSPWAANTGELFF.

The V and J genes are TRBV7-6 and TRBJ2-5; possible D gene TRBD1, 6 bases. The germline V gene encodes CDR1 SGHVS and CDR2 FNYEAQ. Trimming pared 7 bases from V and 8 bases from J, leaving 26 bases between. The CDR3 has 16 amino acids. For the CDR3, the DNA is TGTGCCAGCACCAACCTAGGACAGTCTGGGGGTGACACCCAGTACTTC. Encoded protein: CASTNLGQSGGDTQYF. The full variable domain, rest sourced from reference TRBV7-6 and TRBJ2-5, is GAGVSQSPRYKVTKRGQDVALRCDPISGHVSLYWYRQALGQGPEFLTYFNYEAQQDKSGLPNDRFSAERPEGSISTLTIQRTEQRDSAMYRCASTNLGQSGGDTQYFGPGTRLLVL.

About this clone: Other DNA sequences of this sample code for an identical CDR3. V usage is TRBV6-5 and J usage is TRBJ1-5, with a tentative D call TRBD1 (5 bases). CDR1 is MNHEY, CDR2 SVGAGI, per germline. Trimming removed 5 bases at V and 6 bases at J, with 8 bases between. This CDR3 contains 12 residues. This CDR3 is CASSTGSQPQHF. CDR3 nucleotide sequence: TGTGCCAGCAGTACAGGTAGTCAGCCCCAGCATTTT.

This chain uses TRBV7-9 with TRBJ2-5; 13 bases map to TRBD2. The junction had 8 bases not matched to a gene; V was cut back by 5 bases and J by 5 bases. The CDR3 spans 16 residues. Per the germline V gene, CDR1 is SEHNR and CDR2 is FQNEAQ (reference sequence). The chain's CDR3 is CASSPTSGGAGETQYF. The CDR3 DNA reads TGTGCCAGCAGCCCTACTAGCGGGGGGGCCGGTGAGACCCAGTACTTC.

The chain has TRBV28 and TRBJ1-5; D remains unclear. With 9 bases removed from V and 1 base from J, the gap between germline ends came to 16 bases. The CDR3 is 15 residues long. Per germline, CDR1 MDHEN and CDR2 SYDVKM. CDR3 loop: CASGGGSLSNQPQHF. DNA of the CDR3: TGTGCCAGTGGTGGAGGGAGTTTAAGCAATCAGCCCCAGCATTTT.